This T cell receptor beta chain appears in the sequencing data of a study of breast tumors, draining lymph nodes, adjacent tissues. General study results and limits: Luminal-like breast cancer showed significantly greater tumor-nontumor repertoire similarity than basal-like breast cancer did.

Axillary draining lymph nodes of breast cancer patients supplied the node samples. This clonotype was detected ten times or more. Its matching antigen is unknown. TCRdb re-analysed the multiplex PCR reads in MiXCR, keeping a single row per CDR3 protein. The sample has approximately 230,000 distinct CDR3 sequences, nearly 35% seen once; the top ten hold over 3.5%. This CDR3 is built from 14 residues. V shed 2 bases and J shed 4 bases, with 11 bases lying between them. Germline loops: CDR1 LGHDT, CDR2 YNNKEL (reference sequence). This TCR derives from a female donor with breast cancer. Some clones in this sample may be carry-over from other donors' samples. Sequences were obtained from axillary lymph node tissue. The rearrangement links TRBV3-1 to TRBJ1-2, with D tentatively TRBD1 (6 bases). The CDR3, as DNA: TGTGCCAGCAGCCAACGAACAGGGACCTATGGCTACACCTTC. Translating it yields CASSQRTGTYGYTF.